One and the same sample provided the 28 T cell receptor beta chains below, sequenced in a study of CD8+CD57+ T cells in acquired aplastic anemia. Selection for sequencing was limited to patients who had shown CD8+CD57+ cell expansion by flow cytometry. The TCR beta profiling, which covered VDJ combination and CDR3 sequence, was carried out using genomic DNA as the template. TCRdb re-called the reads through MiXCR, storing one row per CDR3 protein. Of under 200,000 distinct CDR3 sequences detected, roughly 43% appear once; the ten largest clones hold 2.5% to 3.5%. The sample comprised sorted CD4+, CD8+, or CD8+CD57+ T cells (not recorded which) from PBMCs. The source of these receptors is a human donor with aplastic anemia.

With regard to this clonotype: At one of its ends the junction is not consistent with the germline gene, which may arise from a read error. The chain is built from TRBV10-3 and TRBJ2-3; 7 bases map to TRBD2. This CDR3 is 16 amino acids long. Germline-derived CDR1 and CDR2 are ENHRY and SYGVKD. This CDR3 is CASSPTLAASIDTQYF. In DNA, the CDR3 is TGTGCCAGCAGTCCGACCCTAGCGGCTAGCATAGATACGCAGTATTTT.

J is TRBJ2-7 and V is TRBV30, with 10 bases fitting TRBD1. The CDR3 loop spans 15 amino acids. Trimming at V came to 3 bases and at J to 12 bases, leaving 17 bases not matched to a gene. The V gene's germline CDR1 is GTSNPN and CDR2 SVGIG (reference sequence). For the CDR3, the DNA is TGTGCCTGGAGCACTCGGACAGGGGGTAGTGAGAGGCGGTACTTC. It yields the protein CAWSTRTGGSERRYF.

This clonotype was counted only a few times. This chain connects TRBV2 to TRBJ2-5; a possible D gene is TRBD2 (6 bases). V gave up 4 bases and J gave up 7 bases, with 10 bases separating them. The germline V gene has CDR1 SNHLY and CDR2 FYNNEI. The CDR3 runs to 12 residues. CDR3 nucleotide sequence: TGTGCCAGCAGTGGGAACGGGGGGACCCAGTACTTC. Translation gives CASSGNGGTQYF.

The V call is TRBV20-1, the J call TRBJ1-2, with D perhaps TRBD1 (6 bases). V lost 0 bases, J lost 2 bases, and 10 bases lay in between. The CDR3 totals 14 residues. CDR1 and CDR2 (germline): DFQATT, SNEGSKA (reference sequence). CDR3 coding DNA: TGCAGTGCTAGAGAGTTCCAGGGGAACTATGGCTACACCTTC. Translated, it gives CSAREFQGNYGYTF.

This clonotype was counted between two and nine times. The rearrangement links TRBV5-4 to TRBJ2-3, with 7 bases lining up with TRBD2. The junction had 11 bases not matched to a gene; V was cut back by 1 base and J by 0 bases. This CDR3 is 18 amino acids long. Germline CDR1 reads SGHNT; CDR2 reads YYREEE (reference sequence). This chain's CDR3 is CASSLMGGPGGSTDTQYF. CDR3 bases: TGTGCCAGCAGCTTGATGGGAGGGCCTGGGGGGAGCACAGATACGCAGTATTTT.

The chain joins TRBV10-3 to TRBJ2-3, with TRBD2 matching over 9 bases. CDR1 ENHRY and CDR2 SYGVKD come from the germline V gene. V was pared by 4 bases and J by 0 bases, with 8 bases of the junction left unmatched. This CDR3 region has 17 residues. The CDR3: CAISGLAGRTSTDTQYF. As DNA, the CDR3 is TGTGCCATCAGTGGCCTAGCGGGGCGGACTAGCACAGATACGCAGTATTTT.

The chain recombines TRBV6-1 with TRBJ1-2; 8 nucleotides line up with TRBD1. The ends lost 6 bases at V and 0 bases at J; junction bases unmatched: 6. Germline loops: CDR1 MNHNS, CDR2 SASEGT. The CDR3 covers 15 residues. The CDR3 bases are TGTGCCAGCAGGGGACAGGTCTCGGCTAACTATGGCTACACCTTC. Amino acid sequence: CASRGQVSANYGYTF.

The chain recombines TRBV10-2 with TRBJ1-1; 8 nucleotides line up with TRBD1. Trimming removed 2 bases from V and 4 bases from J; junction bases left unmatched: 3. The CDR3 loop spans 14 amino acids. CDR1 and CDR2 (germline): WSHSY, SAAADI. The CDR3 DNA reads as TGCGCCAGCAGTGAGGACAGGGGTGGCACTGAAGCTTTCTTT. It is translated as CASSEDRGGTEAFF.

This clonotype occurred many times. This rearrangement joins TRBV29-1 to TRBJ1-4; D call uncertain. Germline CDR1 and CDR2: SQVTM and ANQGSEA. This CDR3 region has 11 residues. V shed 0 bases and J shed 4 bases, with 0 bases lying between them. CDR3 DNA: TGCAGCGTTGAAGATAATGAAAAACTGTTTTTT. Translated: CSVEDNEKLFF.

There are a few counts of this clonotype. This chain joins TRBV24-1 and TRBJ2-5; D might be TRBD1 (6 bases). This CDR3 spans 16 amino acids. The germline V gene encodes CDR1 KGHDR and CDR2 SFDVKD. V lost 0 bases, J lost 2 bases, and 12 bases lay in between. The DNA for the CDR3 is TGTGCCACCAGTGATTTGACGACAGGAGGTCAAGAGACCCAGTACTTC. Its translation: CATSDLTTGGQETQYF.

This clonotype was seen a handful of times. The rearrangement uses TRBV2 and TRBJ2-3; D may be TRBD2 (5 bases). CDR1 and CDR2 from the germline V gene are SNHLY and FYNNEI. Trimming took off 7 bases at V and 5 bases at J, with 13 bases between the two ends. The CDR3 runs to 13 residues. CDR3 DNA: TGTGCCAGCAACGACGGGGTGGTAGATACGCAGTATTTT. Translated: CASNDGVVDTQYF. The entire variable domain, with the rest obtained from reference TRBV2 and TRBJ2-3, is as follows: EPEVTQTPSHQVTQMGQEVILRCVPISNHLYFYWYRQILGQKVEFLVSFYNNEISEKSEIFDDQFSVERPDGSNFTLKIRSTKLEDSAMYFCASNDGVVDTQYFGPGTRLTVL.

This clonotype has ten or more counts. The chain joins TRBV9 to TRBJ1-2; D not certain. This CDR3 spans 14 amino acids. Trimming removed 0 bases from V and 4 bases from J, with 10 bases in between. Germline V gene lookup returns CDR1 SGDLS and CDR2 YYNGEE. CDR3 protein: CASSVEDSTYGYTF. Here the CDR3 DNA reads TGTGCCAGCAGCGTAGAAGACTCAACCTATGGCTACACCTTC.

This rearrangement joins TRBV20-1 to TRBJ2-7, with D possibly matching TRBD1 (5 bases). The CDR3 consists of 15 residues. Trimming removed 7 bases from V and 0 bases from J, with 19 bases in between. CDR1 is DFQATT and CDR2 is SNEGSKA in the germline V gene (reference sequence). The CDR3 reads CSGKGLTLGSYEQYF. DNA of the CDR3: TGCAGTGGGAAGGGGTTGACGTTAGGCTCCTACGAGCAGTACTTC.

The chain carries TRBV12-3 or TRBV12-4 and TRBJ1-2; TRBD1 agrees at 7 bases. Trimming at V came to 4 bases and at J to 2 bases, leaving 10 bases not matched to a gene. CDR3 size: 16 residues. The CDR3 here is CASSSYTTGANYGYTF. CDR3 bases: TGTGCCAGCAGTTCGTACACTACAGGGGCCAACTATGGCTACACCTTC.

This clonotype appeared many times. The rearrangement links TRBV27 to TRBJ2-3; D gene unclear. V was trimmed by 8 bases and J by 2 bases, leaving 17 bases between them. The germline CDR1 and CDR2 sequences are MNHEY and SMNVEV (reference sequence). This CDR3 spans 15 amino acids. The CDR3 spells CASSRRAFPTDTQYF. Here the CDR3 DNA reads TGTGCCAGCTCCCGACGGGCATTCCCCACAGATACGCAGTATTTT.

The rearrangement links TRBV19 to TRBJ2-7; D perhaps matches TRBD1 (5 bases). This CDR3 region has 13 residues. The germline V gene encodes CDR1 LNHDA and CDR2 SQIVND (reference sequence). Trimming left V 3 bases short and J 7 bases short, with 13 bases between. The CDR3 region is CASSIRGSWEQYF. The DNA for the CDR3 is TGTGCCAGTAGTATTAGGGGATCTTGGGAGCAGTACTTC.

The chain links TRBV2 to TRBJ1-1; D perhaps matches TRBD1 (6 bases). Germline CDR1 is SNHLY and CDR2 is FYNNEI. The CDR3 extends over 16 amino acids. The V and J ends lost 2 bases and 4 bases respectively, with 17 bases between them. The DNA for the CDR3 is TGTGCCAGCAGTGAACAGGGGCTTCGAACGAGCACTGAAGCTTTCTTT. Translation: CASSEQGLRTSTEAFF.

The J gene is TRBJ1-2, the V gene TRBV2, with unresolved D. Germline V gene lookup returns CDR1 SNHLY and CDR2 FYNNEI. The ends were cut back, 6 bases at V and 4 bases at J, with 15 bases in the middle. CDR3 length equals 14 residues. CDR3 region: CASRLAESGYGYTF. DNA for the CDR3: TGTGCCAGCAGGCTAGCAGAGTCTGGCTATGGCTACACCTTC. The full variable domain, completed using reference TRBV2 and TRBJ1-2, is EPEVTQTPSHQVTQMGQEVILRCVPISNHLYFYWYRQILGQKVEFLVSFYNNEISEKSEIFDDQFSVERPDGSNFTLKIRSTKLEDSAMYFCASRLAESGYGYTFGSGTRLTVV.

This clonotype was detected ten times or more. The chain has TRBV24-1 and TRBJ2-1; no firm D call. Germline V lookup: CDR1 KGHDR, CDR2 SFDVKD. The ends were cut back, 3 bases at V and 5 bases at J, with 10 bases in the middle. The CDR3 is 14 amino acids. In DNA, the CDR3 is TGTGCCACCAGTGATCCCCGCGGCAACAATGAGCAGTTCTTC. Translation: CATSDPRGNNEQFF.

The rearrangement joins TRBV29-1 to TRBJ1-2; 9 bases map to TRBD1. This CDR3 region has 12 residues. Germline assignment: CDR1 SQVTM and CDR2 ANQGSEA. V trimming: 8 bases; J trimming: 3 bases; junction bases outside the gene matches: 4. DNA for the CDR3: TGCAGCTCAACAGGGGGCGACTATGGCTACACCTTC. Residues: CSSTGGDYGYTF.

Many counts were recorded for this clonotype. This chain links TRBV19 with TRBJ1-3; weak D call: TRBD1 (5 bases). Germline V lookup: CDR1 LNHDA, CDR2 SQIVND (reference sequence). CDR3 length: 14 amino acids. V shed 5 bases and J shed 4 bases, with 12 bases lying between them. The CDR3 DNA reads as TGTGCCAGTAGTTCAGGGCTGCGGGGAAACACCATATATTTT. Its protein is CASSSGLRGNTIYF.

Many counts were recorded for this clonotype. The genes are TRBV2 and TRBJ1-1, with D possibly TRBD1 on 5 matching bases. Trimming removed 6 bases at V and 3 bases at J, with 8 bases between. This CDR3 comprises 12 residues. Germline V lookup: CDR1 SNHLY, CDR2 FYNNEI. CDR3 loop: CASRGPDTEAFF. The CDR3 bases are TGTGCCAGCAGGGGACCTGACACTGAAGCTTTCTTT.

This clonotype was counted only a few times. V and J are TRBV5-5 and TRBJ1-2; D gene unclear. Trimming pared 0 bases from V and 6 bases from J, leaving 9 bases between. Germline CDR1 is SGHKS and CDR2 is YYEKEE (reference sequence). The CDR3 is 13 amino acids. The CDR3 DNA sequence: TGTGCCAGCAGCTTGGACCCCCGAGATGGCTACACCTTC. It is translated as CASSLDPRDGYTF. The entire variable domain, with the rest obtained from reference TRBV5-5 and TRBJ1-2, is as follows: DAGVTQSPTHLIKTRGQQVTLRCSPISGHKSVSWYQQVLGQGPQFIFQYYEKEERGRGNFPDRFSARQFPNYSSELNVNALLLGDSALYLCASSLDPRDGYTFGSGTRLTVV.

This clonotype appeared a few times. The chain is built from TRBV19 and TRBJ2-5; 7 bases match TRBD1. V shed 5 bases and J 5 bases; nucleotides not matched to a gene: 8. Germline CDR1 reads LNHDA; CDR2 reads SQIVND (reference sequence). The CDR3 is 14 residues long. This CDR3 reads CASSSDRVPETQYF. The CDR3 DNA sequence: TGTGCCAGTAGTTCAGACAGGGTCCCTGAGACCCAGTACTTC.

This chain joins TRBV20-1 and TRBJ2-7; TRBD2 aligns across 7 bases. There are 14 residues in the CDR3. Germline values: CDR1 DFQATT, CDR2 SNEGSKA (reference sequence). Losses at the gene ends were 3 bases for V and 5 bases for J; bases not matched to a gene: 10. The CDR3 DNA sequence: TGCAGTGCTAGGGACGGCTGGGGGGGGAACGAGCAGTACTTC. It encodes CSARDGWGGNEQYF.

This clonotype was seen ten or more times. V is TRBV6-5 and J is TRBJ2-2; D perhaps matches TRBD2 (6 bases). Germline CDR1 and CDR2: MNHEY and SVGAGI. The CDR3 runs to 16 residues. V gave up 0 bases and J gave up 8 bases, with 16 bases separating them. The CDR3 region is CASSYSSGASRGELFF. CDR3 nucleotides: TGTGCCAGCAGTTACTCTTCGGGAGCGAGCAGAGGGGAGCTGTTTTTT.

V usage is TRBV19 and J usage is TRBJ2-3; 7 bases align to TRBD2. Losses at the gene ends were 7 bases for V and 2 bases for J; bases not matched to a gene: 12. The CDR3 contains 16 residues. Germline V lookup: CDR1 LNHDA, CDR2 SQIVND (reference sequence). The CDR3 nucleotides read TGTGCCAGTAAAGAGCGCCCTAGCGGTACCACAGATACGCAGTATTTT. Translated: CASKERPSGTTDTQYF.

This clonotype showed up just a few times. The V call is TRBV7-3, the J call TRBJ2-7; 9 bases map to TRBD1. Unmatched junction bases numbered 16, after V lost 5 bases and J lost 2 bases. Germline assignment: CDR1 SGHTA and CDR2 FQGTGA. The CDR3 has 18 residues. CDR3 in DNA: TGTGCCAGCAGCCTCACACGGCAGAGACAGGGGGGCACCTACGAGCAGTACTTC. Encoded protein: CASSLTRQRQGGTYEQYF.